This T cell receptor (beta chain) comes out of a study of CD8 T cells in Susac syndrome. In germline, CDR1 is SGHTA, CDR2 FQGNSA. This CDR3 is 15 amino acids long. Trimming stripped 1 base from V and 7 bases from J, with 13 bases between. An input of roughly 0.5 to 1 ug of RNA was subjected to reverse transcription using random hexamers. TCR beta CDR3 was amplified by immunoSEQ covering 54 Vbeta and 13 Jbeta. From the immunoSEQ multiplex PCR reads, TCRdb called clonotypes with MiXCR, one entry per CDR3 protein. The sample holds 150,000 to 200,000 distinct CDR3 sequences; just under 95% are singletons and the top ten take under 0.15%. Sequencing of TCR beta covered CD8+ and CD4+ T cells obtained from blood. While CD8+ and CD4+ T cells were isolated negatively, TEMRA cells were enriched by FACS.

The TCR sequence derives from a human donor in good health. The chain links TRBV7-2 to TRBJ1-4; D ambiguous. Sequenced: CD4+ T cells from PBMCs. The CDR3, as DNA: TGTGCCAGCAGCTTAGTTATGGGTGTAGGTGAAAAACTGTTTTTT. This sequence encodes CASSLVMGVGEKLFF.